The clone carrying this T cell receptor (beta chain) was detected a few times. The antigen remains unidentified. Using its own MiXCR run on the reads, TCRdb lists one record per CDR3 protein. The table has some 700,000 distinct CDR3 sequences, around 30% seen once. The sample is drawn from a study of T cell repertoires in cytomegalovirus infection. Study-level background: CMV epitopes in the study were HLA-C-restricted (recently identified) and HLA-B-restricted (well studied). CMV infection plus the matching HLA type was flagged by public TCR beta signatures.

Regarding the study as a whole: In two of eight donors, the top clonotype was HLA-C-restricted CMV-specific.

Trimming took off 6 bases at V and 5 bases at J, with 11 bases between the two ends. The CDR3 has 13 residues. This TCR came from a human donor in good health (CMV status not recorded). Some clones in this sample may be carry-over from other donors' samples. The material sequenced was cultured PBMCs, taken from culture after CMV antigen stimulation. This chain connects TRBV12-3 or TRBV12-4 to TRBJ2-1, with unresolved D. DNA for the CDR3: TGTGCCAGCAGGCCCGACGGAGACAATGAGCAGTTCTTC. This gives the protein CASRPDGDNEQFF.